One TCR beta chain is described in this entry. The CDR3 consists of 15 residues. From germline, CDR1 is LNHDA and CDR2 SQIVND (reference sequence). V lost 3 bases and J lost 5; bases outside the gene matches: 6. Source study methods: Reference gene primer amplification gave estimated nucleated cell counts. This table comes from immunoSEQ multiplex PCR, and its TCRdb copy is limited to in-frame clones, with some not included. From that table come the V and J calls and clone size; the DNA was used to work out D and trimming. The repertoire holds about 200,000 clones, almost 90% seen once, with 1.5% to 2% in the top ten. The data were obtained in a study of blood T cell repertoires in COVID-19. Study at large: Samples taken during acute and convalescent COVID-19 were collected in the United States, Italy and Spain. T cells, B-cell-depleted T cells, or PBMCs provided the cDNA or gDNA that served as material.

The source material was peripheral blood. The source is a man aged 18 to 30 with active or convalescent COVID-19. The chain couples TRBV19 to TRBJ1-5; 8 bases fit TRBD1. CDR3 nucleotide sequence: TGTGCCAGTAGTATGGGACAGGTAGGATATCAGCCCCAGCATTTT. Translation: CASSMGQVGYQPQHF.